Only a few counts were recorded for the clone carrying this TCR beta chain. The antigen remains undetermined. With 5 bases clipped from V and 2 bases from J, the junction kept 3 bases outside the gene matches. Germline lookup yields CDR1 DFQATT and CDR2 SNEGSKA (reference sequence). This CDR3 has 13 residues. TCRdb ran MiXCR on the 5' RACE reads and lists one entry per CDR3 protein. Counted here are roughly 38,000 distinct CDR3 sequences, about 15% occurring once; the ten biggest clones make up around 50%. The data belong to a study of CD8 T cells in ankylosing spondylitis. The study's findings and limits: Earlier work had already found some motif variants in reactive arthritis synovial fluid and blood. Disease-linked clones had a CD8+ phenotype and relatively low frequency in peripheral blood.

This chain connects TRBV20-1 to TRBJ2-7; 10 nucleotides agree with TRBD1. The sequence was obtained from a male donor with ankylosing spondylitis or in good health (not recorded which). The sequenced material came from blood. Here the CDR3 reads CSAGQGDPYEQYV. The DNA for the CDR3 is TGCAGTGCTGGACAGGGGGACCCCTACGAGCAGTACGTC.